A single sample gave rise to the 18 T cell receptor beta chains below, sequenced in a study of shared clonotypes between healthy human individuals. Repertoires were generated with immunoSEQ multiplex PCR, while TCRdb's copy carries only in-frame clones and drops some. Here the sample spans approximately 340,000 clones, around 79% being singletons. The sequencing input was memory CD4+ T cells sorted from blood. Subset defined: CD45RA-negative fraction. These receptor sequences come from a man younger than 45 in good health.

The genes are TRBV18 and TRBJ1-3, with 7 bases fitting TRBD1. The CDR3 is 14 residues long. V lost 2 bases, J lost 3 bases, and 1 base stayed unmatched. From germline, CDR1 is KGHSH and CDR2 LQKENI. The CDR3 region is CASSPRQGGNTIYF. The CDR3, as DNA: TGTGCCAGCTCACCAAGACAGGGTGGAAACACCATATATTTT.

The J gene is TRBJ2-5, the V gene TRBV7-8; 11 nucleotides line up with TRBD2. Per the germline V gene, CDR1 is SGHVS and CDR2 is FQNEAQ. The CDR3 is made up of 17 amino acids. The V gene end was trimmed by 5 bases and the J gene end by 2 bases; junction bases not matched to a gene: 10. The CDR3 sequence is CASSTTSGDFFQETQYF. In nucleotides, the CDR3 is TGTGCCAGCAGCACGACTAGCGGGGATTTTTTTCAAGAGACCCAGTACTTC.

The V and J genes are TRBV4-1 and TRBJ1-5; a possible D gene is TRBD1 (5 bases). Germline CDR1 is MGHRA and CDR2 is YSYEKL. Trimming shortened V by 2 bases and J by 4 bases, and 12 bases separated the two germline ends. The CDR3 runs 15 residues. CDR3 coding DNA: TGCGCCAGCAGCCAATTGGGACTGCGAAATCAGCCCCAGCATTTT. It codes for CASSQLGLRNQPQHF.

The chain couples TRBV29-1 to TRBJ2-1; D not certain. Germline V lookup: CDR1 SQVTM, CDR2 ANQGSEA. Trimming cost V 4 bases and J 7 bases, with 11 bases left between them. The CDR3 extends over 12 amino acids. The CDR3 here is CSVGSALNEQFF. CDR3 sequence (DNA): TGCAGCGTTGGCTCTGCTCTAAATGAGCAGTTCTTC.

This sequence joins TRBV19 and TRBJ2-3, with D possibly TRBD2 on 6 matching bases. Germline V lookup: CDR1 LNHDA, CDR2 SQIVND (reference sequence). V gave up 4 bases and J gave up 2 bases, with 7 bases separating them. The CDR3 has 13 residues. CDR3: CASSRGDTDTQYF. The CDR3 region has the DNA TGTGCCAGTAGTAGGGGGGACACAGATACGCAGTATTTT.

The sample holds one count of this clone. CDR3 amino acids: CASSSELAGGSYNEQFF. The CDR3 DNA reads as TGTGCCAGCAGCTCAGAATTAGCGGGAGGCTCCTACAATGAGCAGTTCTTC. The chain is built from TRBV5-4 and TRBJ2-1; TRBD2 agrees at 10 bases. This CDR3 has 17 amino acids. The V gene's germline CDR1 is SGHNT and CDR2 YYREEE (reference sequence). The ends lost 3 bases at V and 0 bases at J; junction bases unmatched: 6.

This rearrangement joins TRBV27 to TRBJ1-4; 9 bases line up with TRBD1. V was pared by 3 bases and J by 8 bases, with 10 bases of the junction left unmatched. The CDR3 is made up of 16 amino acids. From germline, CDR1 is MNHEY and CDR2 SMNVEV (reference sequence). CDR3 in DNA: TGTGCCAGCAGTTTCGGGACAGGGCAGGGTCGGGAAAAACTGTTTTTT. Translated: CASSFGTGQGREKLFF.

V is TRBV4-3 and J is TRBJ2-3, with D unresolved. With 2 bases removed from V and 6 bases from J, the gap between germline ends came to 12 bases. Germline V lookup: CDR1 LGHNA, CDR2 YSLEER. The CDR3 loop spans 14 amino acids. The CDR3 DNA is TGCGCCAGCAGCCAACGACCCTTCCAGGATACGCAGTATTTT. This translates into CASSQRPFQDTQYF.

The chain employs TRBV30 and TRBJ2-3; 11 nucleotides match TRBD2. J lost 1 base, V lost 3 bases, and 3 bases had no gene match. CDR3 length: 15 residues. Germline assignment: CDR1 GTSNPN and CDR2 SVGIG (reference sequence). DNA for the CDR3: TGTGCCTGGAGGGGACTAGCGGCGGGCACAGATACGCAGTATTTT. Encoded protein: CAWRGLAAGTDTQYF.

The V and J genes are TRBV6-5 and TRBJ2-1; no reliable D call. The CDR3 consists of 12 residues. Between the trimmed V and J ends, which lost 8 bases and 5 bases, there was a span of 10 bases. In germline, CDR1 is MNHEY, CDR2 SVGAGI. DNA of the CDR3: TGTGCCAGCTGGAGTCGCGACAATGAGCAGTTCTTC. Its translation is CASWSRDNEQFF.

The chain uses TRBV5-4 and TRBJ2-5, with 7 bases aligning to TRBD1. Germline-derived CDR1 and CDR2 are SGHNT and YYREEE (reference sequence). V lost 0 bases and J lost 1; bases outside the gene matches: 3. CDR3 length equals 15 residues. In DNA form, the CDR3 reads TGTGCCAGCAGCTTGGCTAAGGGGGCCCAAGAGACCCAGTACTTC. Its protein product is CASSLAKGAQETQYF.

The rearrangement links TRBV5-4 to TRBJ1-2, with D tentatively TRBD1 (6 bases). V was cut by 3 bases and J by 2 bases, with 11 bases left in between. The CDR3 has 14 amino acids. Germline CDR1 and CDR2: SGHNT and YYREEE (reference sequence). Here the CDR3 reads CASSSPGQNYGYTF. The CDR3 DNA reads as TGTGCCAGCAGCTCGCCCGGACAGAACTATGGCTACACCTTC. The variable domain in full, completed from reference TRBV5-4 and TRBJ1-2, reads ETGVTQSPTHLIKTRGQQVTLRCSSQSGHNTVSWYQQALGQGPQFIFQYYREEENGRGNFPPRFSGLQFPNYSSELNVNALELDDSALYLCASSSPGQNYGYTFGSGTRLTVV.

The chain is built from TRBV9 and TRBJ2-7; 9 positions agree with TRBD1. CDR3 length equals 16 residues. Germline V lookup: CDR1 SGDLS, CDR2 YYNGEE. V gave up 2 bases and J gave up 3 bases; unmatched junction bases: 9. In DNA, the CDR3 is TGTGCCAGCAGCGTTGCACCGGGACAGGGTCTCTACGAGCAGTACTTC. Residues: CASSVAPGQGLYEQYF.

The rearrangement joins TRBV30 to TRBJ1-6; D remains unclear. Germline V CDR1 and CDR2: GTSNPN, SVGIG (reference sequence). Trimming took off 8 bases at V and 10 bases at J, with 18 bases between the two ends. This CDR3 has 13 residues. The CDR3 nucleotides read TGTGCCGCCTACCCGGGAGGAGGGTCACCCCTCCACTTT. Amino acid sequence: CAAYPGGGSPLHF.

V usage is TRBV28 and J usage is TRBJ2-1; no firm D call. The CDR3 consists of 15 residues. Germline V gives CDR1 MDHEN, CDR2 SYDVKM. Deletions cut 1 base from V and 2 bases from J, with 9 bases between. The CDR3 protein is CASSLLDSPYNEQFF. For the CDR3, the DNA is TGTGCCAGCAGTTTATTAGATAGCCCCTACAATGAGCAGTTCTTC.

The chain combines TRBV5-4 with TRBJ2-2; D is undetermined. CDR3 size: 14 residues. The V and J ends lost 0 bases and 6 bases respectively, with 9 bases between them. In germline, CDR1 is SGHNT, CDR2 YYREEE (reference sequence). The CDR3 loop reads CASSLEQFAGELFF. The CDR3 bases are TGTGCCAGCAGCTTGGAGCAGTTCGCCGGGGAGCTGTTTTTT.

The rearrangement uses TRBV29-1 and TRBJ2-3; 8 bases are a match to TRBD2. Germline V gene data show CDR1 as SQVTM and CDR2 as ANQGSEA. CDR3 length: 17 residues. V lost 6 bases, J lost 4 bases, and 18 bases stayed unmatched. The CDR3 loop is CSVSGGYQAQHADTQYF. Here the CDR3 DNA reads TGCAGCGTCTCGGGGGGGTACCAGGCACAGCACGCAGATACGCAGTATTTT.

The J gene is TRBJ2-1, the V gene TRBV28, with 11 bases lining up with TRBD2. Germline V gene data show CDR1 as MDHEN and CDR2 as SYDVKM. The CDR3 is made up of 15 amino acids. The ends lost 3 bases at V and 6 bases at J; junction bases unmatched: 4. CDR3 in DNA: TGTGCCAGCAGTTTTTTTGGACTAGCGGGCAATGAGCAGTTCTTC. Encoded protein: CASSFFGLAGNEQFF.